One and the same sample provided the 12 T cell receptor beta chains below, sequenced in a study of T cell responses to AZD1222 COVID-19 vaccine. Sequencing used immunoSEQ multiplex PCR; TCRdb keeps in-frame clones, though not all of them. The repertoire holds more than 100,000 clones, with roughly 90% as singletons. The sequencing used peripheral blood, collected on day 0 of AZD1222 vaccination. These receptors all come from an adult in good health.

This clone was found once. CDR3 loop: CASSLAYRGLQETQYF. The CDR3 nucleotides are TGTGCCAGCAGCTTGGCTTACAGAGGCCTACAAGAGACCCAGTACTTC. The chain is built from TRBV5-4 and TRBJ2-5; D is unresolved. The V end lost 0 bases, the J end lost 2 bases, and 14 bases lay between the germline ends. There are 16 residues in the CDR3. Per germline, CDR1 SGHNT and CDR2 YYREEE (reference sequence).

This chain joins TRBV5-1 and TRBJ1-1; D is ambiguous. Looked up from germline, CDR1 is SGHRS and CDR2 is YFSETQ. The V end lost 0 bases, the J end lost 5 bases, and 14 bases lay between the germline ends. CDR3 length: 15 amino acids. In DNA, the CDR3 is TGCGCCAGCAGCTTGGAAGTCAGTTTAAAGACTGAAGCTTTCTTT. The encoded protein is CASSLEVSLKTEAFF.

This clone was seen only once. The rearrangement links TRBV5-1 to TRBJ2-7; maybe TRBD1 (6 bases). The V and J ends lost 5 bases and 0 bases respectively, with 15 bases between them. This CDR3 spans 15 amino acids. CDR1 is SGHRS and CDR2 is YFSETQ in the germline V gene. In nucleotides, the CDR3 is TGCGCCAGCAGTTATGGGGCGGACAGCTCCTACGAGCAGTACTTC. It encodes CASSYGADSSYEQYF.

To note about this clone: At one of its ends the junction is not consistent with the germline gene, which may arise from a read error. CDR3 loop: CASSRDRGSGNTIYF. CDR3 in DNA: TGTGCTAGCAGCAGAGACAGGGGATCCGGAAACACCATATATTTT. The chain uses TRBV7-7 and TRBJ1-3, with TRBD1 matching 8 bases. Germline values: CDR1 SSHAT, CDR2 FNYEAQ (reference sequence). The CDR3 is made up of 15 amino acids.

The chain is built from TRBV5-3 and TRBJ1-1, with D possibly matching TRBD1 (6 bases). TRBV5-3 is placed among ORFs of uncertain function. The CDR3 loop spans 15 amino acids. V was shortened by 1 base and J by 3 bases, with 13 bases between the two germline ends. CDR3: CARSLSGQKHTEAFF. Written as DNA, the CDR3 is TGTGCCAGAAGCTTGAGTGGACAGAAACACACTGAAGCTTTCTTT.

This chain joins TRBV7-6 and TRBJ1-1; 9 nucleotides match TRBD1. The CDR3 has 17 amino acids. The V gene's germline CDR1 is SGHVS and CDR2 FNYEAQ. V lost 2 bases, J lost 3 bases, and 10 bases stayed unmatched. The CDR3 bases are TGTGCCAGCAGCTTAAACGGGGACAGGGCAGGGCACACTGAAGCTTTCTTT. It is translated as CASSLNGDRAGHTEAFF.

The chain couples TRBV18 to TRBJ2-5, with D possibly TRBD1 on 5 matching bases. Trimming shortened V by 6 bases and J by 0 bases, and 11 bases separated the two germline ends. Germline V lookup: CDR1 KGHSH, CDR2 LQKENI. The CDR3 has 14 residues. The CDR3 DNA follows: TGTGCCAGCTCCTCCGGACATAACCAAGAGACCCAGTACTTC. It encodes CASSSGHNQETQYF.

The sample holds one count of this clone. The V gene is TRBV7-3, the J gene TRBJ2-2; D gene uncertain. The germline gives CDR1 SGHTA, CDR2 FQGTGA. Trimming pared 2 bases from V and 4 bases from J, leaving 11 bases between. This CDR3 is built from 15 residues. The CDR3 is CASSLVARSTGELFF. DNA of the CDR3: TGTGCCAGCAGCTTAGTAGCCAGGAGCACCGGGGAGCTGTTTTTT.

The V gene is TRBV29-1, the J gene TRBJ1-1, with a possible D match to TRBD1 (5 bases). This CDR3 is built from 12 residues. The germline V gene has CDR1 SQVTM and CDR2 ANQGSEA. The V and J ends lost 7 bases and 2 bases respectively, with 11 bases between them. CDR3 region: CSAGDRNTEAFF. The CDR3, as DNA: TGCAGCGCCGGAGACAGAAACACTGAAGCTTTCTTT.

This clone was seen a handful of times. CDR3 sequence: CASSFATSGYYNEQFF. The CDR3 DNA reads TGTGCCAGCAGCTTTGCGACTAGCGGGTACTACAATGAGCAGTTCTTC. V gene TRBV7-9 combines with J gene TRBJ2-1, with TRBD2 matching 10 bases. Germline CDR1 and CDR2: SEHNR and FQNEAQ (reference sequence). The CDR3 covers 16 residues. Losses at the gene ends were 3 bases for V and 3 bases for J; bases not matched to a gene: 5.

This chain joins TRBV5-1 and TRBJ1-2; D is unclear. Trimming took 0 bases from V and 7 from J, leaving 10 bases between them. Per germline, CDR1 SGHRS and CDR2 YFSETQ. The CDR3 is made up of 13 amino acids. CDR3 region: CASSLGGSGGYTF. In nucleotides, the CDR3 is TGCGCCAGCAGCTTGGGCGGTAGCGGTGGCTACACCTTC.

This clone was counted a single time. This chain uses TRBV7-2 with TRBJ2-7; unclear D gene. CDR3 length: 12 amino acids. The ends were cut back, 3 bases at V and 2 bases at J, with 5 bases in the middle. Germline-derived CDR1 and CDR2 are SGHTA and FQGNSA. CDR3 DNA sequence: TGTGCCAGCAGCTTCAGCCCCTACGAGCAGTACTTC. As protein: CASSFSPYEQYF.